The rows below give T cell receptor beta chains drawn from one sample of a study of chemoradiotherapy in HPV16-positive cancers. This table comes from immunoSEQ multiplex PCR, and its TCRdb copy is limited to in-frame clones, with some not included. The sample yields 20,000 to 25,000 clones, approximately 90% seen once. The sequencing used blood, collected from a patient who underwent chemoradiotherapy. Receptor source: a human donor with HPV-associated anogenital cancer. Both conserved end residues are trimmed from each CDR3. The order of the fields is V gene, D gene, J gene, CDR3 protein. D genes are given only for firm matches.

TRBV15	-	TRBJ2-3	ATSRQGGTDTQY
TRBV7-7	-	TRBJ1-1	ASSLAENTEAF
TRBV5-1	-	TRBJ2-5	ASSWGSEETQY
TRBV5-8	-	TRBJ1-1	ASRPEGTEAF
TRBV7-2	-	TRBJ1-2	ASSLVWMNGYT
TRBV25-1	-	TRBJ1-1	ASSEWGVTEAF
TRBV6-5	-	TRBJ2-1	ASSYTRDSEQF
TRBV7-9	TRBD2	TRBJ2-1	ASSPLAGGVYNEQF
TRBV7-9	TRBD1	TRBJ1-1	ASSLEQGYGTEAF
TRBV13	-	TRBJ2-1	ASSSRGNEQF
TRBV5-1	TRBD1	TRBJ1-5	ASSLDTGDQPQH
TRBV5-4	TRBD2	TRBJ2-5	ASSLGPLAGGPRETQY
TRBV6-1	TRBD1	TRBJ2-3	ASSDRGRSDTQY
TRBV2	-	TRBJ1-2	ASTSTYGYT
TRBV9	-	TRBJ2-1	ASSPDRNEQF
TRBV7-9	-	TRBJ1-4	ASSSSGRDNEKLF
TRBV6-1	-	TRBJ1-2	ASRQVGANYGYT
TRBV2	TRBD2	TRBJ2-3	ASRLAGGPAERGTDTQY
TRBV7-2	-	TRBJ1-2	ALKNRASNQYT
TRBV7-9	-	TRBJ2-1	ASRASGGPVGEQF
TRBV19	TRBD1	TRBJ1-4	ASSSRTGGNEKLF
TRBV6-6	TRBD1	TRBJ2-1	ASSSGQGLNEQF
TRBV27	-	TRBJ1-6	ASNSPLH
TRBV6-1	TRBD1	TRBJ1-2	ASSERGLPPAP
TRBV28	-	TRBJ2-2	ASRTGLRGKDTGELF
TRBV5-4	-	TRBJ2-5	ASSPGRSQETQY
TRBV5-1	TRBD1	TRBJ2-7	ASSLGQGKGEQY
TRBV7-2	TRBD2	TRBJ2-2	ASSSQTLTSNPGELF
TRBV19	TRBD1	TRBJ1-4	ASAEGAREKLF
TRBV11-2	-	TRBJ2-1	ASSLDIGGSYNEQF
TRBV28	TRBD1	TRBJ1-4	ASSFRQGGVEKLF
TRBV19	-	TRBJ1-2	ASSIKPKTSYGYT
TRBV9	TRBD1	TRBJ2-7	ASSTRDSPYEQY
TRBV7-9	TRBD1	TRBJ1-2	ASSKTQGSRYGYT
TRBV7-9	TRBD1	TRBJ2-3	ASSARTGDGTDTQY
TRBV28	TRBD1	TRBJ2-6	ASLGQGASGANVLT
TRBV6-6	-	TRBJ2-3	ASSPDLSSTDTQY
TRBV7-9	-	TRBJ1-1	ASSERGQIPEAF
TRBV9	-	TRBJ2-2	ASSVIAGSGELF
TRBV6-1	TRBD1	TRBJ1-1	ASGRRGQDEAF
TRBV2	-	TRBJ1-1	ASSEEGGDTEAF